At least ten counts were recorded for the clone carrying this TCR beta chain. Antigen specificity is unknown. This specimen belongs to a study of early T cells in non-severe SARS-CoV-2 infection. Study at large: Bulk RNA taken from unsorted whole blood was sequenced, leaving chains unpaired. Study findings and constraints: Anti-spike CD8 responses were favored in VDJdb matching, and private and CD4 specificities were missed.

This CDR3 comprises 13 residues. Germline V gives CDR1 SGHTA, CDR2 FQGNSA. With 2 bases removed from V and 5 bases from J, the gap between germline ends came to 7 bases. Molecules of cDNA were individually given unique molecular identifiers that were attached to them. Each CDR3 protein gets one entry after TCRdb re-called the 5' RACE reads with MiXCR. The sample lists about 52,000 distinct CDR3 sequences, roughly 8% occurring once. The sequence derives from an adult who was a healthcare worker with PCR-confirmed SARS-CoV-2 infection or an uninfected control (not recorded which). The rearrangement uses TRBV7-2 and TRBJ1-5, with no clear D. Sequencing input: whole blood. The CDR3 region is CASSLRGDQPQHF. The DNA of the CDR3 is TGTGCCAGCAGCTTACGGGGAGATCAGCCCCAGCATTTT.